The 28 T cell receptor beta chains presented below share a single source sample, sequenced in a study of blood T cells in healthy people across ages (dated by TCRdb to between 2015 and 2017). Receptor libraries were prepared by 5' RACE. These reads were obtained on an Illumina HiSeq 2500. A second PCR of roughly 6 to 12 cycles was performed with a sample-barcoded 5' primer and a J-beta primer mix. TCRdb reworked the public reads: Q25 trimming with fastp, MiXCR clone assembly, productive beta chains retained. Each CDR3 protein appears once, grouped with its most common genes and DNA. Present in this sample are fewer than 900,000 distinct CDR3 sequences, around 48% of which were seen just once. Around a third of the sample belongs to the ten largest clones. Sequencing used blood. These receptors all stem from a woman aged 60-70 years in good health.

The gene calls are TRBV9 and TRBJ2-3; D possibly corresponds to TRBD2 (5 bases). Germline V gene lookup returns CDR1 SGDLS and CDR2 YYNGEE. The CDR3 spans 13 residues. V was trimmed by 3 bases and J by 4 bases, leaving 9 bases between them. CDR3 in amino acids: CASSGGLADTQYF. The CDR3, as DNA: TGTGCCAGCAGCGGAGGGCTTGCAGATACGCAGTATTTT.

This clonotype was seen more than once but under ten times. The genes are TRBV9 and TRBJ2-3, with 8 bases identical to TRBD2. The length of the CDR3 is 16 residues. Trimming cost V 0 bases and J 0 bases; bases outside gene matches: 3. CDR1 and CDR2 (germline): SGDLS, YYNGEE. CDR3 nucleotides: TGTGCCAGCAGCGTAGTAGGCGGGAGGAGCACAGATACGCAGTATTTT. The encoded protein is CASSVVGGRSTDTQYF.

V is TRBV7-2 and J is TRBJ2-5; D is unresolved. This CDR3 comprises 12 residues. Per the germline V gene, CDR1 is SGHTA and CDR2 is FQGNSA. V lost 5 bases and J lost 7, with 11 bases in between. The CDR3 loop is CASSPGVVTQYF. CDR3 coding DNA: TGTGCCAGCAGCCCCGGTGTGGTGACCCAGTACTTC.

The chain is built from TRBV20-1 and TRBJ2-1, with D perhaps TRBD2 (6 bases). V was pared by 6 bases and J by 1 base, with 16 bases between. The CDR3 covers 15 residues. Per germline, CDR1 DFQATT and CDR2 SNEGSKA (reference sequence). The CDR3 DNA is TGCAGTGCCCACGATACTAGCTCTTCCTACAATGAGCAGTTCTTC. It translates to CSAHDTSSSYNEQFF.

This clonotype came up a few times. V usage is TRBV3-1 and J usage is TRBJ2-5; the D gene is possibly TRBD2 (6 bases). The V end was cut by 1 base, the J end by 2 bases, with 17 bases between. The germline V gene has CDR1 LGHDT and CDR2 YNNKEL (reference sequence). This CDR3 has 17 amino acids. The DNA of the CDR3 is TGTGCCAGCAGCCAAGGGGTTAGTAGCGGAACGCAAGAGACCCAGTACTTC. This translates into CASSQGVSSGTQETQYF.

This rearrangement joins TRBV27 to TRBJ2-3; 9 bases align to TRBD2. Germline-derived CDR1 and CDR2 are MNHEY and SMNVEV (reference sequence). V trimming: 2 bases; J trimming: 5 bases; junction bases outside the gene matches: 8. The CDR3 is 16 amino acids. DNA for the CDR3: TGTGCCAGCAGTTTAAAGGGCGGGAGGGCGGAAGATACGCAGTATTTT. Translation gives CASSLKGGRAEDTQYF.

In its sample, this clonotype was seen a few times. This chain joins TRBV27 and TRBJ2-7, with 10 bases matching TRBD1. The V and J ends lost 6 bases and 5 bases, in that order; junction bases with no gene match: 7. This CDR3 is 14 amino acids long. CDR1 is MNHEY, CDR2 SMNVEV, per germline (reference sequence). The CDR3 coding sequence is TGTGCCAGCAGCATAGGACAGGGGGTTAACGAGCAGTACTTC. This encodes CASSIGQGVNEQYF.

The table lists this clonotype with a few counts. The rearrangement uses TRBV5-1 and TRBJ2-7, with TRBD1 as a possible D gene (5 bases). Per the germline V gene, CDR1 is SGHRS and CDR2 is YFSETQ. The V end was cut by 3 bases, the J end by 4 bases, with 17 bases between. CDR3 length: 15 residues. CDR3 region: CASSSTQGRRYEQYF. CDR3 sequence (DNA): TGCGCCAGCAGCTCAACCCAGGGAAGGCGGTACGAGCAGTACTTC.

This clonotype occurred once. The chain recombines TRBV5-1 with TRBJ1-2; D is ambiguous. CDR3 length: 14 residues. Germline V gene lookup returns CDR1 SGHRS and CDR2 YFSETQ. Deletions cut 0 bases from V and 1 base from J, with 7 bases between. The CDR3 region is CASSLAENNYGYTF. The DNA for the CDR3 is TGCGCCAGCAGCTTGGCCGAGAATAACTATGGCTACACCTTC.

This clonotype was observed a single time. The chain uses TRBV24-1 and TRBJ1-5, with a possible D match to TRBD1 (6 bases). The CDR3 runs 15 residues. Trimming cost V 3 bases and J 7 bases, with 15 bases left between them. Germline assignment: CDR1 KGHDR and CDR2 SFDVKD. This CDR3 reads CATSDGPGEDQPQHF. In DNA, the CDR3 is TGTGCCACCAGTGATGGGCCAGGGGAGGACCAGCCCCAGCATTTT.

This clonotype has ten or more counts. V usage is TRBV27 and J usage is TRBJ2-7; D possibly matches TRBD1 or TRBD2 (5 bases each). Germline V gene lookup returns CDR1 MNHEY and CDR2 SMNVEV (reference sequence). The CDR3 is made up of 13 amino acids. Trimming pared 5 bases from V and 4 bases from J, leaving 12 bases between. CDR3 in DNA: TGTGCCAGCAGTGGGGACGGAAGATACGAGCAGTACTTC. Translated: CASSGDGRYEQYF.

CDR3 DNA: TGCAGTGCTAGAGATCGGGTGGCAGGAGGGAACACTGAAGCTTTCTTT. It translates to CSARDRVAGGNTEAFF. This chain joins TRBV20-1 and TRBJ1-1; D ambiguous. The CDR3 has 16 amino acids. From germline, CDR1 is DFQATT and CDR2 SNEGSKA (reference sequence). V was pared by 0 bases and J by 1 base, with 15 bases between.

The rearrangement uses TRBV20-1 and TRBJ1-4, with a weak D call TRBD1 (5 bases). The CDR3 is made up of 16 amino acids. Germline V gene lookup returns CDR1 DFQATT and CDR2 SNEGSKA (reference sequence). V was trimmed by 6 bases and J by 5 bases, leaving 22 bases between them. The CDR3 bases are TGCAGTGCCCAAAAGGCTGGGGCGCGGCTAAATGAAAAACTGTTTTTT. Its translation: CSAQKAGARLNEKLFF.

V gene TRBV24-1 combines with J gene TRBJ2-1, with 14 bases fitting TRBD2. V was pared by 3 bases and J by 12 bases, with 12 bases of the junction left unmatched. The CDR3 is made up of 17 amino acids. CDR1 is KGHDR, CDR2 SFDVKD, per germline. CDR3 in amino acids: CATSDAGTSGSAHGQFF. The CDR3, as DNA: TGTGCCACCAGTGATGCAGGGACTAGCGGGAGTGCCCATGGGCAGTTCTTC.

This rearrangement joins TRBV4-2 to TRBJ2-1, with D unclear. The V gene's germline CDR1 is LGHNA and CDR2 YNFKEQ. There are 16 residues in the CDR3. Trimming took off 0 bases at V and 0 bases at J, with 9 bases between the two ends. CDR3 protein: CASSQDMYSSYNEQFF. CDR3 sequence (DNA): TGTGCCAGCAGCCAAGATATGTATAGCTCCTACAATGAGCAGTTCTTC.

The sample holds one count of this clonotype. This may stem from a read error, because a much larger clone lies one nucleotide away. The chain couples TRBV6-6 to TRBJ1-1; D unclear. V lost 6 bases and J 3 bases, leaving 8 bases between the germline ends. Per the germline V gene, CDR1 is MNHNY and CDR2 is SVGAGI (reference sequence). This CDR3 has 12 amino acids. The CDR3 region is CASSLLDTEAFF. In DNA form, the CDR3 reads TGTGCCAGCAGCCTATTGGACACTGAAGCTTTCTTT.

This clonotype showed up just a few times. The J gene is TRBJ2-5, the V gene TRBV20-1, with TRBD2 matching 11 bases. The length of the CDR3 is 16 residues. Germline CDR1 is DFQATT and CDR2 is SNEGSKA (reference sequence). Trimming took 5 bases from V and 2 from J; bases not matched to a gene: 10. The CDR3 protein is CSAEPGLAGLQETQYF. CDR3 coding DNA: TGCAGTGCTGAACCCGGACTAGCGGGTTTACAAGAGACCCAGTACTTC.

The genes are TRBV7-2 and TRBJ2-7; the match to TRBD2 covers 8 bases. The CDR3 is 14 amino acids. V dropped 3 bases and J dropped 7; count of bases not matched to a gene: 8. CDR1 and CDR2 (germline): SGHTA, FQGNSA. Here the CDR3 reads CASSLAGGTPEQYF. CDR3 coding DNA: TGTGCCAGCAGCTTGGCGGGAGGCACCCCTGAGCAGTACTTC.

The sample holds a few counts of this clonotype. V gene TRBV27 combines with J gene TRBJ2-1, with 10 nucleotides matching TRBD1. The CDR3 contains 17 residues. The J segment lost 5 bases and the V segment lost 4 bases, leaving 11 bases of the junction unmatched. Germline assignment: CDR1 MNHEY and CDR2 SMNVEV (reference sequence). The CDR3 coding sequence is TGTGCCAGCAGTTCTCCCCGACAGGGGGCCCTGGACAATGAGCAGTTCTTC. Amino acid sequence: CASSSPRQGALDNEQFF.

This clonotype was counted between two and nine times. A much larger clonotype is one base distant, so this may be a read error. V is TRBV5-5 and J is TRBJ2-1; either TRBD1 or TRBD2 may supply D (5 bases each). Germline V CDR1 and CDR2: SGHKS, YYEKEE (reference sequence). V was shortened by 0 bases and J by 13 bases, with 17 bases between the two germline ends. CDR3 length: 14 amino acids. The chain's CDR3 is CASSLAGIGGTQFF. DNA for the CDR3: TGTGCCAGCAGCTTGGCGGGGATTGGTGGGACCCAGTTCTTC.

The chain carries TRBV4-3 and TRBJ2-1; D unclear. TRBJ2-7 matches the DNA end more closely, so the J call is doubtful. The CDR3 has 14 residues. Germline values: CDR1 LGHNA, CDR2 YSLEER. This CDR3 is CASSHSHARREQYF. CDR3 sequence (DNA): TGCGCCAGCAGCCACTCCCATGCTCGACGAGAGCAGTACTTC.

This clonotype was seen a handful of times. As DNA, the CDR3 is TGTGCCAGCAGTTACTCGAAACGCGGTTCGGGGGTAAATCCCTACAATGAGCAGTACTTC. Protein sequence: CASSYSKRGSGVNPYNEQYF. This rearrangement joins TRBV6-2 or TRBV6-3 to TRBJ2-5; D perhaps matches TRBD2 (6 bases). From germline, CDR1 is MNHEY and CDR2 SVGEGT. V was trimmed by 0 bases and J by 11 bases, leaving 34 bases between them. This CDR3 region has 20 residues.

This clonotype was observed a few times. The chain joins TRBV9 to TRBJ2-3; D might be TRBD1 (5 bases). Trimming took off 2 bases at V and 3 bases at J, with 22 bases between the two ends. The CDR3 is 18 amino acids. Germline values: CDR1 SGDLS, CDR2 YYNGEE. CDR3 sequence reads: CASSVTGGADLATDTQYF. For the CDR3, the DNA is TGTGCCAGCAGCGTGACGGGTGGGGCGGATCTTGCGACAGATACGCAGTATTTT.

This clonotype was seen more than once but under ten times. The gene calls are TRBV20-1 and TRBJ2-5; 10 bases align to TRBD1. CDR1 and CDR2 (germline): DFQATT, SNEGSKA (reference sequence). The CDR3 totals 15 residues. V was pared by 3 bases and J by 1 base, with 5 bases of the junction left unmatched. CDR3 sequence (DNA): TGCAGTGCTAGTAGCCGGGACAGGGGCCAAGAGACCCAGTACTTC. Protein: CSASSRDRGQETQYF.

A few counts support this clonotype. The CDR3 sequence is CASVRGANQETQYF. The CDR3 bases are TGTGCCAGCGTACGAGGTGCCAACCAAGAGACCCAGTACTTC. V is TRBV12-3 or TRBV12-4 and J is TRBJ2-5; D not resolved. CDR3 size: 14 residues. Trimming cost V 8 bases and J 0 bases, with 13 bases left between them.

The rearrangement uses TRBV11-2 and TRBJ2-1; TRBD2 might be the D (6 bases). CDR1 SGHAT and CDR2 FQNNGV come from the germline V gene. The CDR3 extends over 17 amino acids. V lost 1 base, J lost 8 bases, and 21 bases lay in between. In nucleotides, the CDR3 is TGTGCCAGCAGCTTAGGCGCTACTAGCTGGGAGGTCGATGAGCAGTTCTTC. Translating it yields CASSLGATSWEVDEQFF.

The rearrangement uses TRBV29-1 and TRBJ1-1; TRBD1 is a possible D gene (6 bases). V gave up 5 bases and J gave up 2 bases, with 15 bases separating them. Per germline, CDR1 SQVTM and CDR2 ANQGSEA. The CDR3 contains 14 residues. The CDR3 reads CSVLDRGPNTEAFF. Here the CDR3 DNA reads TGCAGCGTTCTGGATCGGGGGCCAAACACTGAAGCTTTCTTT. The full variable domain, with the rest looked up from reference TRBV29-1 and TRBJ1-1, is SAVISQKPSRDICQRGTSLTIQCQVDSQVTMMFWYRQQPGQSLTLIATANQGSEATYESGFVIDKFPISRPNLTFSTLTVSNMSPEDSSIYLCSVLDRGPNTEAFFGQGTRLTVV.

Only a few counts were recorded for this clonotype. The J gene is TRBJ2-4, the V gene TRBV24-1; no clear D gene. The CDR3 totals 14 residues. Trimming took off 6 bases at V and 0 bases at J, with 8 bases between the two ends. CDR1 and CDR2 from the germline V gene are KGHDR and SFDVKD. This CDR3 reads CATSSATAKNIQYF. CDR3 coding DNA: TGTGCCACCAGTTCTGCGACAGCCAAAAACATTCAGTACTTC.